Listed below are T cell receptor beta chains from one sample, sequenced in a study of OX40 agonist ivuxolimab in advanced cancers. Data came from immunoSEQ multiplex PCR; TCRdb stores just in-frame clones and leaves some out. The table shows roughly 30,000 clones, with around 87% occurring only once. Specimen: CD4+ or CD8+ T cells sorted from blood, collected in a trial of the OX40 agonist ivuxolimab. All receptors come from an adult with an advanced solid tumor such as melanoma, head and neck, liver or kidney cancer. Both conserved end residues are part of each CDR3. A D gene is named only where the DNA matches it firmly. Expanded clones are given a class, and other clones once, few, many or no size at all.

cdr3_nt cdr3_aa clone_size d_call j_call v_call
TGTGCCAGCAGCGTGCGCCTATCGACTACTACGATCACAGATACGCAGTATTTT CASSVRLSTTTITDTQYF - - TRBJ2-3 TRBV9
TGTGCCAGCAGCTCGACACCAACTAGCACAGATACGCAGTATTTT CASSSTPTSTDTQYF - - TRBJ2-3 TRBV7-7
TGTGCCAGCAGCTTCTCCACAGCCTACTATGGCTACACCTTC CASSFSTAYYGYTF - - TRBJ1-2 TRBV5-6
TGCGCCAGCAGCCAAGCCCCACTGGGTGGGGATCAGCCCCAGCATTTT CASSQAPLGGDQPQHF - - TRBJ1-5 TRBV4-1
TGTGCCAGCAGCCTCCTGTCCCTAGCGGGGGGTAAGGATGAGCAGTTCTTC CASSLLSLAGGKDEQFF - TRBD2 TRBJ2-1 TRBV11-2
TGTGCCAGCACCCTAGCGGGGCACACAGATACGCAGTATTTT CASTLAGHTDTQYF - TRBD2 TRBJ2-3 TRBV7-9
TGTGCCAGCAGTTACTCCAGCCCAGGGATCGGATACTTC CASSYSSPGIGYF - - TRBJ2-7 TRBV6-6
TGTGCCAGCAGTTTCGCGGGAGCTAACTATGGCTACACCTTC CASSFAGANYGYTF - - TRBJ1-2 TRBV27
TGTGCCAGCAGCTTAGGTGGTTCGTTTGGGGAGCTGTTTTTT CASSLGGSFGELFF once - TRBJ2-2 TRBV13
TGTGCCAGTAGTTCCTCGAGAGGGGCAGGGGGCGATACAGATACGCAGTATTTT CASSSSRGAGGDTDTQYF once TRBD1 TRBJ2-3 TRBV19
TGCAGCGTCGGGACGGGGTGGACCGGGGAGCTGTTTTTT CSVGTGWTGELFF - - TRBJ2-2 TRBV29-1
TGTGCCAGCACCCAAATGACAGGGCCCTTGAACACTGAAGCTTTCTTT CASTQMTGPLNTEAFF - TRBD1 TRBJ1-1 TRBV6-6
TGTGCCAGCAGGCTAGGGACGGCTAGCACAGATACGCAGTATTTT CASRLGTASTDTQYF - - TRBJ2-3 TRBV2
TGTGCCAGCAGCCCCGGGACTATGAACACCGGGGAGCTGTTTTTT CASSPGTMNTGELFF - TRBD2 TRBJ2-2 TRBV6-5
TGCGCCAGCAGCCCGTTAGCTGGCCCCTACAATGAGCAGTTCTTC CASSPLAGPYNEQFF - - TRBJ2-1 TRBV4-1
TGTGCCAGCAGCTCGCTTACAGGAAATGAGCAGTTCTTC CASSSLTGNEQFF - - TRBJ2-1 TRBV11-3
TGTGCCAGCAGCCAGCACAGCTCCTACAATGAGCAGTTCTTC CASSQHSSYNEQFF few - TRBJ2-1 TRBV4-2
TGTGCCAGCAGAGAATTGACAGCCTACGAGCAGTACTTC CASRELTAYEQYF - - TRBJ2-7 TRBV2
TGCGCCAGCAGCTTGGTTCTACTAGCGGGGGATAGCACAGATACGCAGTATTTT CASSLVLLAGDSTDTQYF - TRBD2 TRBJ2-3 TRBV5-1
TGTGCCAGCAGCCCCAGACAGGGCCGAAGCACAGATACGCAGTATTTT CASSPRQGRSTDTQYF - TRBD1 TRBJ2-3 TRBV7-9
TGTGCCAGCAGCCTCATTGAGCAGTTCTTC CASSLIEQFF - - TRBJ2-1 TRBV7-9
TGTGCCACGACCTCCGGCGGGGGGCCCCCTGACAATGAGCAGTTCTTC CATTSGGGPPDNEQFF - TRBD2 TRBJ2-1 TRBV10-3
TGTGCCAGCAGTGAATCGACCGGACGGGCTAATGAAAAACTGTTTTTT CASSESTGRANEKLFF - - TRBJ1-4 TRBV28
TGTGCCAGTAGTATAGATCGGGGGTTTCAGGACGAGCAGTACTTC CASSIDRGFQDEQYF - - TRBJ2-7 TRBV19
TGTGCCAGCAGCTTGTGGGGGAGCAATCAGCCCCAGCATTTT CASSLWGSNQPQHF medium-sized - TRBJ1-5 TRBV5-6
TGTGCCAGCAGTTTAAGGGACAGGTATCAGCCCCAGCATTTT CASSLRDRYQPQHF few TRBD1 TRBJ1-5 TRBV27
TGTGCCAGCAGCGCCCGGCGGGCGGGGGCCCAAGAAGATACGCAGTATTTT CASSARRAGAQEDTQYF - - TRBJ2-3 TRBV2
TGTGCCAGCAGGGAGGGGGGGGGTACGGAGACCCAGTACTTC CASREGGGTETQYF few - TRBJ2-5 TRBV7-9
TGTGCAAGTCGCTTAGCCCGGGGGCCCATGAACACTGAAGCTTTCTTT CASRLARGPMNTEAFF - - TRBJ1-1 TRBV12-2
TGTGCCAGCAGTGCGCAGGTGGGGGTTTTCTACGAGCAGTACTTC CASSAQVGVFYEQYF - - TRBJ2-7 TRBV27
TGTGCCAGTAGCGGCCTTGATGAGCAGTTCTTC CASSGLDEQFF - - TRBJ2-1 TRBV19
TGCGCCAGCAGGTATGAGGGTCGTACTGAAGCTTTCTTT CASRYEGRTEAFF - - TRBJ1-1 TRBV5-1
TGCAGCGTTGTCGGGTCTTTCGTGGAGAACACTGAAGCTTTCTTT CSVVGSFVENTEAFF few - TRBJ1-1 TRBV29-1
TGTGCCAGCAGTGAAGGCCCGGGGCGCGGCTACACCTTC CASSEGPGRGYTF - - TRBJ1-2 TRBV6-1
TGTGCCTGGAGTGTCAGTGACACCGGGGAGCTGTTTTTT CAWSVSDTGELFF - - TRBJ2-2 TRBV30
TGTGCCAGCAGCTTAGCAACTAATGAAAAACTGTTTTTT CASSLATNEKLFF - - TRBJ1-4 TRBV7-9
TGTGCCAGTAGTATACTCGCAGGAGGGGACGGCAATCAGCCCCAGCATTTT CASSILAGGDGNQPQHF - - TRBJ1-5 TRBV19
TGTGCCAGCAGCCCGGTCCCGGGACAGGGCGAGCAGTTCTTC CASSPVPGQGEQFF - TRBD1 TRBJ2-1 TRBV5-4
TGCGCCAGCAGCCGAAAGCGCCCGGACGGGACCTACGAGCAGTACTTC CASSRKRPDGTYEQYF - - TRBJ2-7 TRBV4-1
TGTGCCAGCAGTTTAGGACGGAACACTGAAGCTTTCTTT CASSLGRNTEAFF - - TRBJ1-1 TRBV27
TGCGCCAGCAGCAATCCCAGGGAGTACAATGAGCAGTTCTTC CASSNPREYNEQFF - - TRBJ2-1 TRBV5-1
TGTGCCAGCAGCTTGCTCTTTGACGCCGGGGAGCTGTTTTTT CASSLLFDAGELFF - - TRBJ2-2 TRBV5-8
TGTGCCAGCTCACCACCAGGGGGCATGTACGAGCAGTACTTC CASSPPGGMYEQYF medium-sized TRBD1 TRBJ2-7 TRBV18
TGTGCCAGCAGTCCCGGGGGGGCCTACAATGAGCAGTTCTTC CASSPGGAYNEQFF - TRBD2 TRBJ2-1 TRBV6-5
TGTGCCAGCAGTGAAGGGGGAATTTCACCCCTCCACTTT CASSEGGISPLHF - - TRBJ1-6 TRBV2
TGTGCCAGCTGCCAGCGGGGGGCCTCCTACGAGCAGTACTTC CASCQRGASYEQYF - TRBD2 TRBJ2-7 TRBV6-1
TGCGCCAGCAGCCCCGACAGGGGGCTTAGCTCCTACAATGAGCAGTTCTTC CASSPDRGLSSYNEQFF - TRBD1 TRBJ2-1 TRBV4-1
TGTGCCAGCTCACCACCGCACAGCCCCTACGAGCAGTACTTC CASSPPHSPYEQYF - - TRBJ2-7 TRBV18
TGTGCCAGGGGCCAGAACACTGAAGCTTTCTTT CARGQNTEAFF - - TRBJ1-1 TRBV2
TGTGCCACCAGCAGGGGGTTCGGCGGGGCTTACTCCTACGAGCAGTACTTC CATSRGFGGAYSYEQYF - - TRBJ2-7 TRBV15
TGTGCCAGCAGCCCCAGCCTAGCGGGGAGAACCTACGAGCAGTACTTC CASSPSLAGRTYEQYF - TRBD2 TRBJ2-7 TRBV7-2
TGTGCCATCAGTGTAGGACAGTCCTACGAGCAGTACTTC CAISVGQSYEQYF - - TRBJ2-7 TRBV10-3
TGTGCCAGCAGTTTACTCTCGGGGGATAATTCACCCCTCCACTTT CASSLLSGDNSPLHF - - TRBJ1-6 TRBV6-5
TGTGCCAGCAGCTTGTTTTCGCCCGGGGGGTTCGGATACGAGCAGTACTTC CASSLFSPGGFGYEQYF medium-sized TRBD2 TRBJ2-7 TRBV5-5
TGTGCCAGCAGTGAAGGTGCGGGGGCCCGGTTCTATGGCTACACCTTC CASSEGAGARFYGYTF - - TRBJ1-2 TRBV6-1
TGTGCCAGCAGCTACGCGAGTGGCAGCGGGGCGTGGGATGAGCAGTTCTTC CASSYASGSGAWDEQFF - TRBD2 TRBJ2-1 TRBV11-3
TGTGCCAGCAGTGAAGGTAGACAGGCCTCCTACGAGCAGTACTTC CASSEGRQASYEQYF - - TRBJ2-7 TRBV6-1
TGTGCCAGCTTAGCAGGGGCGGATACGCAGTATTTT CASLAGADTQYF - - TRBJ2-3 TRBV5-6
TGTGCCATCAGCCGGGGCGGGACCGAGCAGTACTTC CAISRGGTEQYF - - TRBJ2-7 TRBV10-3
TGTGCCAGCAGTTTAAGGGGGCTCGAGCAGTACTTC CASSLRGLEQYF - TRBD1 TRBJ2-7 TRBV27